This T cell receptor beta chain emerged from a study of Ad26.COV2.S vaccination and SARS-CoV-2 variants. Study at large: Donor participated within the Ad26.COV2.S arm of the COV1001 trial. Points from the study as a whole: There was reportedly substantial breadth in spike-specific CD8+ and CD4+ T cell responses after vaccination. Those who received the vaccine showed greater spike-specific TCR breadth than those given placebo.

In regard to this clone: Its antigen is still unknown.

Treatment given: roughly 20 received Ad26.COV2.S at low or high dose, single or two shots; about five received placebo; per-sample allocation not given. Repertoires come from day 63 after the first vaccine or placebo injection. Germline V CDR1 and CDR2: MNHEY, SVGAGI. The CDR3 sequence is 14 residues long. The germline V and J ends were trimmed by 5 bases and 6 bases, with 16 bases remaining between them. Sequencing was performed with immunoSEQ multiplex PCR; in TCRdb, only in-frame clones are kept and a portion is missing. The sample consists of some 340,000 clones, around four fifths of them appearing once.

This receptor was taken from a person aged 18-60 years who received the Ad26.COV2.S COVID-19 vaccine or a placebo. The sequenced sample was peripheral blood, obtained in a trial of Ad26.COV2.S vaccine versus placebo. V is TRBV6-5 and J is TRBJ1-2; possibly TRBD1 for D (6 bases). The CDR3 bases are TGTGCCAGCAGTCGAAATGGGGGCGCGGATGGCTACACCTTC. Its protein is CASSRNGGADGYTF.